The sequence of this TCR beta chain was determined in a study of cytomegalovirus exposure and HLA in healthy donors. Study overall: Some 85 million unique TCRs, all from HLA-typed donors, were included in an early release of the data. The study's findings and limits: TCR beta sequences reportedly predicted most subjects' HLA-A and HLA-B alleles accurately. A later analysis reported that several of the most significant clusters appeared to be linked to common viral pathogens, among them Epstein-Barr virus.

Looked up from germline, CDR1 is SGHTA and CDR2 is FQGNSA. V shed 1 base and J shed 10 bases, with 18 bases lying between them. The CDR3 runs 15 residues. Researchers ran the PCR with 60 Vbeta and 13 Jbeta primers. Assay: immunoSEQ multiplex PCR; the TCRdb copy retains only in-frame clones and omits some. The data hold some 200,000 clones, with under 70% observed a single time. On this clone: Its antigen is unidentified.

The sequence came from a man aged 35 to 55 in good health and CMV-seropositive. The chain is built from TRBV7-2 and TRBJ2-3; maybe TRBD2 (6 bases). Sequencing was performed on PBMCs. The CDR3 coding sequence is TGTGCCAGCAGCTTAGTGGCGGGAACGAGGATCGCGCAGTATTTT. Translated: CASSLVAGTRIAQYF.